The 25 T cell receptor beta chains presented below share a single source sample, sequenced in a study of OX40 agonist ivuxolimab in advanced cancers. The repertoire was sequenced with immunoSEQ multiplex PCR; TCRdb's copy has only in-frame clones and lacks some. The table records about 85,000 clones, 80% to 90% of them present only once. The sequences come from CD4+ or CD8+ T cells sorted from blood, collected in a trial of the OX40 agonist ivuxolimab. The receptor source for this set is an adult with an advanced solid tumor such as melanoma, head and neck, liver or kidney cancer.

The chain uses TRBV5-4 and TRBJ2-7, with D possibly TRBD2 on 6 matching bases. Trimming left V 1 base short and J 3 bases short, with 17 bases between. Looked up from germline, CDR1 is SGHNT and CDR2 is YYREEE (reference sequence). The CDR3 length is 16 residues. This CDR3 reads CASSLYGGTLGYEQYF. DNA of the CDR3: TGTGCCAGCAGCTTGTATGGGGGGACCTTAGGCTACGAGCAGTACTTC.

This clone appeared once. The rearrangement uses TRBV15 and TRBJ1-1; maybe TRBD1 (5 bases). V lost 3 bases to trimming and J lost 1 base, with 9 bases between them. The germline CDR1 and CDR2 sequences are LNHNV and YYDKDF (reference sequence). The CDR3 runs to 14 residues. The CDR3 nucleotides are TGTGCCACCAGCAGTGGGAGGGGGAACACTGAAGCTTTCTTT. Translation gives CATSSGRGNTEAFF.

This chain uses TRBV28 with TRBJ1-2; tentative D call: TRBD1 (5 bases). V was pared by 0 bases and J by 0 bases, with 17 bases between. Germline V gene data show CDR1 as MDHEN and CDR2 as SYDVKM. The CDR3 consists of 18 residues. Written as DNA, the CDR3 is TGTGCCAGCAGTTTATGGGGGTCGATGGGGGTAGCTAACTATGGCTACACCTTC. This encodes CASSLWGSMGVANYGYTF.

The V gene is TRBV11-2, the J gene TRBJ2-6; 8 positions agree with TRBD1. J was trimmed by 1 base and V by 4 bases; bases with no gene match: 6. Germline V lookup: CDR1 SGHAT, CDR2 FQNNGV. The CDR3 totals 17 residues. CDR3 sequence (DNA): TGTGCCAGCAGCTCATTCAGGACAGGGTCTGGGGCCAACGTCCTGACTTTC. Translated, it gives CASSSFRTGSGANVLTF.

The chain has TRBV5-1 and TRBJ1-1, with 9 positions matching TRBD1. Trimming took 2 bases from V and 1 from J; bases not matched to a gene: 3. Per the germline V gene, CDR1 is SGHRS and CDR2 is YFSETQ. The length of the CDR3 is 15 residues. The CDR3 DNA sequence: TGCGCCAGCAGCTTACCGACAGGGGGGAACACTGAAGCTTTCTTT. Amino acid sequence: CASSLPTGGNTEAFF.

This chain links TRBV11-2 with TRBJ1-4, with a tentative D call TRBD1 (5 bases). The CDR3 consists of 13 residues. Trimming removed 1 base from V and 8 bases from J, with 8 bases in between. The germline V gene encodes CDR1 SGHAT and CDR2 FQNNGV. The CDR3 DNA reads TGTGCCAGCAGCTTAGGCCGGGACGAAAAACTGTTTTTT. This codes for CASSLGRDEKLFF.

This sequence joins TRBV5-8 and TRBJ1-4, with 9 bases that match TRBD1. The junction had 4 bases not matched to a gene; V was cut back by 4 bases and J by 6 bases. Germline V lookup: CDR1 SGHTS, CDR2 YDEGEE. The CDR3 extends over 14 amino acids. The CDR3 DNA reads as TGTGCCAGCAGCCCCGGGACAGGGCATGAAAAACTGTTTTTT. Translation: CASSPGTGHEKLFF. The whole variable domain, filled in from reference TRBV5-8 and TRBJ1-4, reads EAGVTQSPTHLIKTRGQQATLRCSPISGHTSVYWYQQALGLGLQFLLWYDEGEERNRGNFPPRFSGRQFPNYSSELNVNALELEDSALYLCASSPGTGHEKLFFGSGTQLSVL.

This clone was counted only a few times. V gene TRBV28 combines with J gene TRBJ2-7; D is possibly TRBD1 or TRBD2 (7 bases each). From germline, CDR1 is MDHEN and CDR2 SYDVKM. The V gene lost 7 bases and the J gene lost 7 bases, with 20 bases spanning the gap. The CDR3 has 14 residues. CDR3 bases: TGTGCCAGCACAGGGAGGGGGCTAGAAATAGAGCAGTACTTC. Protein product: CASTGRGLEIEQYF.

Only one count was recorded for this clone. This chain connects TRBV5-1 to TRBJ2-3; TRBD1 matches 8 bases. Trimming cost V 4 bases and J 2 bases; bases outside gene matches: 9. This CDR3 has 16 amino acids. Germline V CDR1 and CDR2: SGHRS, YFSETQ. The CDR3 coding sequence is TGCGCCAGCAGCCAGAGAGTGACAGGGGACACAGATACGCAGTATTTT. Protein product: CASSQRVTGDTDTQYF. The variable domain in full, completed from reference TRBV5-1 and TRBJ2-3, reads KAGVTQTPRYLIKTRGQQVTLSCSPISGHRSVSWYQQTPGQGLQFLFEYFSETQRNKGNFPGRFSGRQFSNSRSEMNVSTLELGDSALYLCASSQRVTGDTDTQYFGPGTRLTVL.

The rearrangement joins TRBV5-1 to TRBJ1-4, with a weak D call TRBD1 (5 bases). From germline, CDR1 is SGHRS and CDR2 YFSETQ. The CDR3 length is 17 residues. V shed 8 bases and J shed 0 bases, with 20 bases lying between them. Here the CDR3 reads CASARDDGLATNEKLFF. As DNA, the CDR3 is TGCGCCAGTGCCCGGGACGACGGCCTTGCAACTAATGAAAAACTGTTTTTT. The full variable domain, rest sourced from reference TRBV5-1 and TRBJ1-4, is KAGVTQTPRYLIKTRGQQVTLSCSPISGHRSVSWYQQTPGQGLQFLFEYFSETQRNKGNFPGRFSGRQFSNSRSEMNVSTLELGDSALYLCASARDDGLATNEKLFFGSGTQLSVL.

The gene calls are TRBV4-2 and TRBJ1-1; no reliable D call. The germline CDR1 and CDR2 sequences are LGHNA and YNFKEQ. Trimming removed 0 bases at V and 10 bases at J, with 15 bases between. The CDR3 is 14 amino acids. The CDR3 bases are TGTGCCAGCAGCCAAGATAGGGAGTTGGGCAGAGCTTTCTTT. This codes for CASSQDRELGRAFF.

The V call is TRBV10-3, the J call TRBJ1-1, with unresolved D. Deletions cut 0 bases from V and 8 bases from J, with 10 bases between. The CDR3 contains 13 residues. Germline V gene lookup returns CDR1 ENHRY and CDR2 SYGVKD. The CDR3 loop reads CAISESDPIEAFF. Written as DNA, the CDR3 is TGTGCCATCAGTGAGTCGGACCCCATAGAAGCTTTCTTT.

This sequence joins TRBV5-4 and TRBJ2-3; TRBD2 is a possible D gene (5 bases). The germline V and J ends were trimmed by 0 bases and 5 bases, with 13 bases remaining between them. This CDR3 spans 15 amino acids. The germline gives CDR1 SGHNT, CDR2 YYREEE (reference sequence). The CDR3 loop is CASSLGARGGDTQYF. The CDR3 DNA reads as TGTGCCAGCAGCTTGGGGGCCCGAGGAGGAGATACGCAGTATTTT.

The rearrangement joins TRBV5-1 to TRBJ1-1, with D tentatively TRBD1 (6 bases). CDR3 length equals 13 residues. Germline V lookup: CDR1 SGHRS, CDR2 YFSETQ. V gave up 0 bases and J gave up 10 bases, with 13 bases separating them. CDR3 coding DNA: TGCGCCAGCAGCTTGGGACAGGCTCGGCGAGCTTTCTTT. Its translation: CASSLGQARRAFF.

This chain joins TRBV28 and TRBJ1-2, with 8 positions matching TRBD1. J gave up 4 bases and V 3 bases, and 10 bases lay outside the gene matches. Germline CDR1 is MDHEN and CDR2 is SYDVKM. CDR3 size: 16 residues. The CDR3 is CASSLDRVPSGYGYTF. The CDR3 bases are TGTGCCAGCAGTTTGGACAGGGTACCATCTGGCTATGGCTACACCTTC.

The rearrangement joins TRBV28 to TRBJ1-2, with TRBD1 as a possible D gene (5 bases). The CDR3 length is 13 residues. CDR1 MDHEN and CDR2 SYDVKM come from the germline V gene. Trimming removed 3 bases at V and 3 bases at J, with 8 bases between. CDR3 residues: CASSLDTYYGYTF. In nucleotides, the CDR3 is TGTGCCAGCAGTTTGGACACCTACTATGGCTACACCTTC.

This rearrangement joins TRBV30 to TRBJ1-6; 9 bases are a match to TRBD1. J lost 7 bases, V lost 3 bases, and 4 bases had no gene match. CDR1 GTSNPN and CDR2 SVGIG come from the germline V gene (reference sequence). This CDR3 has 14 amino acids. The CDR3 sequence is CAWSMGQGNSPLHF. The CDR3 DNA follows: TGTGCCTGGAGCATGGGACAGGGCAATTCACCCCTCCACTTT.

The J gene is TRBJ1-5, the V gene TRBV5-6; no reliable D call. Germline V gene lookup returns CDR1 SGHDT and CDR2 YYEEEE. The CDR3 has 14 residues. Trimming took off 3 bases at V and 7 bases at J, with 14 bases between the two ends. This CDR3 reads CASSSFPGGQPQHF. For the CDR3, the DNA is TGTGCCAGCAGCTCCTTCCCGGGTGGGCAGCCCCAGCATTTT.

This chain connects TRBV19 to TRBJ2-3; a possible D gene is TRBD2 (6 bases). The CDR3 consists of 12 residues. CDR1 and CDR2 from the germline V gene are LNHDA and SQIVND (reference sequence). Trimming shortened V by 5 bases and J by 11 bases, and 14 bases separated the two germline ends. CDR3 sequence reads: CASSSGGMMQYF. The CDR3 DNA reads TGTGCCAGTAGTTCCGGGGGAATGATGCAGTATTTT.

Concerning this clone itself: Relative to the germline gene, one junction end is altered; a read error may explain this. The CDR3 DNA reads as TGCGCCAGCAGTGACAAACAGGAAGAAACTGTTTTT. Its protein product is CASSDKQEETVF. The V and J genes are TRBV4-1 and TRBJ1-4; weak D call: TRBD1 (5 bases). The V gene's germline CDR1 is MGHRA and CDR2 YSYEKL. CDR3 length equals 12 residues.

The chain links TRBV19 to TRBJ1-6; 10 nucleotides match TRBD1. CDR1 is LNHDA and CDR2 is SQIVND in the germline V gene (reference sequence). Trimming removed 6 bases from V and 7 bases from J; junction bases left unmatched: 3. The CDR3 extends over 14 amino acids. The CDR3 DNA follows: TGTGCCAGTAGCGGGGACAGGGGAAATTCACCCCTCCACTTT. This sequence encodes CASSGDRGNSPLHF.

This clone came up a few times. One end of the junction varies from germline; a read error may be responsible. The chain carries TRBV6-6 and TRBJ1-1; no definite D call. The V gene's germline CDR1 is MNHNY and CDR2 SVGAGI (reference sequence). CDR3 length equals 11 residues. The CDR3 loop is CASSVHTEAFF. CDR3 DNA: TGTGCCAGCAGCGTACACACCGAAGCTTTCTTT.

This chain joins TRBV7-2 and TRBJ1-2; no clear D gene. Trimming took 5 bases from V and 5 from J, leaving 12 bases between them. The CDR3 runs 13 residues. Germline-derived CDR1 and CDR2 are SGHTA and FQGNSA. The CDR3 region has the DNA TGTGCCAGCAGCCCCCCCGCGGCTTATGGCTACACCTTC. It encodes CASSPPAAYGYTF. Filled out from reference TRBV7-2 and TRBJ1-2, the complete variable domain reads GAGVSQSPSNKVTEKGKDVELRCDPISGHTALYWYRQSLGQGLEFLIYFQGNSAPDKSGLPSDRFSAERTGGSVSTLTIQRTQQEDSAVYLCASSPPAAYGYTFGSGTRLTVV.

This chain joins TRBV9 and TRBJ2-7; the D is unclear. This CDR3 comprises 14 residues. Trimming took off 3 bases at V and 2 bases at J, with 12 bases between the two ends. From germline, CDR1 is SGDLS and CDR2 YYNGEE. The DNA for the CDR3 is TGTGCCAGCAGCGCGCGATTTGAACCCTACGAGCAGTACTTC. Translated, it gives CASSARFEPYEQYF.

This chain joins TRBV19 and TRBJ1-4; possible D gene TRBD1, 5 bases. Trimming took off 3 bases at V and 5 bases at J, with 16 bases between the two ends. The CDR3 totals 16 residues. CDR1 LNHDA and CDR2 SQIVND come from the germline V gene (reference sequence). The CDR3 sequence: CASSIRGRGVNEKLFF. DNA of the CDR3: TGTGCCAGTAGTATTCGGGGAAGAGGGGTCAATGAAAAACTGTTTTTT.